This entry lists 29 T cell receptor beta chains sequenced from one sample in a study of T cell clonotyping in hematopoietic cell transplantation. Profiled with immunoSEQ multiplex PCR; TCRdb holds only in-frame clones, not every one. Of about 7,000 clones listed, over 35% are singletons. This specimen was peripheral blood mononuclear cells, taken 30 days after allogeneic stem cell transplant. Receptor source: a female patient aged 55-70 years who had an allogeneic stem cell transplant, so the T cells may come from the graft donor. Some clones in this sample may be carry-over from other donors' samples.

This clone came up a few times. The CDR3 DNA reads TGTGCCTGGAGTGCTAATTCACCCCTCCACTTT. Protein sequence: CAWSANSPLHF. V usage is TRBV30 and J usage is TRBJ1-6, with D unresolved. Germline V CDR1 and CDR2: GTSNPN, SVGIG (reference sequence). Trimming removed 1 base from V and 6 bases from J, with 1 base in between. This CDR3 has 11 residues.

This clone was recorded once. The chain recombines TRBV4-1 with TRBJ2-7; D unresolved. The ends were cut back, 4 bases at V and 2 bases at J, with 12 bases in the middle. The CDR3 is made up of 14 amino acids. CDR1 and CDR2 (germline): MGHRA, YSYEKL. CDR3 residues: CASSPAWAAYEQYF. CDR3 nucleotide sequence: TGCGCCAGCAGCCCGGCGTGGGCGGCCTACGAGCAGTACTTC.

The chain uses TRBV30 and TRBJ2-7; D not resolved. The CDR3 is 11 amino acids. Trimming removed 0 bases from V and 4 bases from J, with 4 bases in between. Germline V gives CDR1 GTSNPN, CDR2 SVGIG (reference sequence). The DNA of the CDR3 is TGTGCCTGGAGTGTAGTTTACGAGCAGTACTTC. It yields the protein CAWSVVYEQYF. Using reference TRBV30 and TRBJ2-7 for the parts outside the CDR3, the full variable domain is SQTIHQWPATLVQPVGSPLSLECTVEGTSNPNLYWYRQAAGRGLQLLFYSVGIGQISSEVPQNLSASRPQDRQFILSSKKLLLSDSGFYLCAWSVVYEQYFGPGTRLTVT.

This clone was seen a handful of times. This chain connects TRBV5-1 to TRBJ2-7; D is unclear. The V gene's germline CDR1 is SGHRS and CDR2 YFSETQ. The CDR3 runs 12 residues. The V and J ends lost 4 bases and 0 bases respectively, with 5 bases between them. DNA for the CDR3: TGCGCCAGCAGCGTTGACTCCTACGAGCAGTACTTC. Its translation: CASSVDSYEQYF.

J is TRBJ2-7 and V is TRBV4-3; 7 bases align to TRBD1. V lost 4 bases and J lost 3; bases outside the gene matches: 3. The CDR3 is 13 amino acids. Germline V gene data show CDR1 as LGHNA and CDR2 as YSLEER. CDR3 residues: CASSPGTDYEQYF. Here the CDR3 DNA reads TGCGCCAGCAGCCCGGGGACAGACTACGAGCAGTACTTC.

The chain is built from TRBV2 and TRBJ2-7; D gene unclear. The V and J ends lost 11 bases and 6 bases respectively, with 20 bases between them. The CDR3 runs to 13 residues. Germline lookup yields CDR1 SNHLY and CDR2 FYNNEI. CDR3 protein: CAVGRSFTPEQYF. For the CDR3, the DNA is TGTGCCGTCGGACGGAGCTTTACGCCCGAGCAGTACTTC. The variable domain in full, with the rest retrieved from reference TRBV2 and TRBJ2-7, is EPEVTQTPSHQVTQMGQEVILRCVPISNHLYFYWYRQILGQKVEFLVSFYNNEISEKSEIFDDQFSVERPDGSNFTLKIRSTKLEDSAMYFCAVGRSFTPEQYFGPGTRLTVT.

The rearrangement joins TRBV30 to TRBJ1-2, with 8 bases lining up with TRBD1. The CDR3 is 14 residues long. V was clipped by 4 bases and J by 7 bases; unmatched bases: 11. From germline, CDR1 is GTSNPN and CDR2 SVGIG (reference sequence). The CDR3 DNA reads as TGTGCCTGGATTTTCCCAGGGGGCCAACGTGGCTACACCTTC. Translated: CAWIFPGGQRGYTF.

The chain couples TRBV25-1 to TRBJ1-5; D uncertain. The CDR3 has 13 residues. Germline V gives CDR1 MGHDK, CDR2 SYGVNS. V was cut by 3 bases and J by 6 bases, with 9 bases left in between. CDR3 loop: CASSDWGSQPQHF. Written as DNA, the CDR3 is TGTGCCAGCAGTGACTGGGGAAGTCAGCCCCAGCATTTT.

This clone is a singleton in its sample. The V call is TRBV30, the J call TRBJ2-5; perhaps TRBD2 as D (6 bases). The CDR3 is 13 residues long. Germline V gene sequence: CDR1 GTSNPN, CDR2 SVGIG (reference sequence). Trimming shortened V by 5 bases and J by 4 bases, and 14 bases separated the two germline ends. The CDR3 bases are TGTGCCTGGGCGGTCCAGGGAGGAGAGACCCAGTACTTC. This encodes CAWAVQGGETQYF. Full variable domain (rest looked up from reference TRBV30 and TRBJ2-5): SQTIHQWPATLVQPVGSPLSLECTVEGTSNPNLYWYRQAAGRGLQLLFYSVGIGQISSEVPQNLSASRPQDRQFILSSKKLLLSDSGFYLCAWAVQGGETQYFGPGTRLLVL.

The V and J genes are TRBV6-5 and TRBJ2-7, with 11 bases that match TRBD2. The CDR3 is 14 residues long. Losses at the gene ends were 6 bases for V and 4 bases for J; bases not matched to a gene: 5. Germline CDR1 is MNHEY and CDR2 is SVGAGI. The CDR3 DNA sequence: TGTGCCAGCAGGGGGGCTAGCGGGAGGTACGAGCAGTACTTC. Amino acids: CASRGASGRYEQYF.

This clone turned up a few times. The CDR3 DNA follows: TGTGCCAGCAGCCTTGGGACTAGCGGGAGTGAGCGGAAGTACTTC. It encodes CASSLGTSGSERKYF. V gene TRBV11-3 combines with J gene TRBJ2-7, with 14 positions matching TRBD2. The length of the CDR3 is 15 residues. The V gene's germline CDR1 is SGHNT and CDR2 YENEEA. Losses at the gene ends were 5 bases for V and 11 bases for J; bases not matched to a gene: 11.

V is TRBV30 and J is TRBJ2-7; the D gene is possibly TRBD1 (5 bases). The CDR3 spans 13 residues. Between the trimmed V and J ends, which lost 1 base and 5 bases, there was a span of 12 bases. Germline V gives CDR1 GTSNPN, CDR2 SVGIG (reference sequence). The CDR3 DNA reads TGTGCCTGGAGTGAACAGGCCAACGACGAGCAGTACTTC. As protein: CAWSEQANDEQYF.

The chain recombines TRBV29-1 with TRBJ2-7; D call uncertain. The V end lost 4 bases, the J end lost 0 bases, and 7 bases lay between the germline ends. Germline V gene data show CDR1 as SQVTM and CDR2 as ANQGSEA. This CDR3 is 12 amino acids long. The CDR3 spells CSVVGNSYEQYF. DNA for the CDR3: TGCAGCGTTGTAGGCAACTCCTACGAGCAGTACTTC.

This clone is a singleton in its sample. The chain has TRBV30 and TRBJ2-7; 11 bases map to TRBD1. Germline V lookup: CDR1 GTSNPN, CDR2 SVGIG (reference sequence). This CDR3 contains 14 residues. V dropped 4 bases and J dropped 6; count of bases not matched to a gene: 8. DNA for the CDR3: TGTGCCTGGACCCCGGACAGGGGGCTTTTCGAGCAGTACTTC. It codes for CAWTPDRGLFEQYF.

A few counts support this clone. The CDR3 coding sequence is TGTGCCAGCAGCGTAGGACAGAATGAAAAACTGTTTTTT. It yields the protein CASSVGQNEKLFF. This chain connects TRBV9 to TRBJ1-4; TRBD1 might be the D (5 bases). Trimming cost V 0 bases and J 5 bases, with 5 bases left between them. Germline lookup yields CDR1 SGDLS and CDR2 YYNGEE. The CDR3 has 13 amino acids.

The chain joins TRBV14 to TRBJ1-2, with D unresolved. The ends were cut back, 1 base at V and 8 bases at J, with 14 bases in the middle. Germline V gene data show CDR1 as SGHDN and CDR2 as FVKESK. This CDR3 is built from 14 residues. CDR3 bases: TGTGCCAGCAGCCAAGGCCAGGAAGCAAGGGGCTACACCTTC. Encoded protein: CASSQGQEARGYTF.

This sequence joins TRBV4-1 and TRBJ2-5; no reliable D call. Deletions cut 0 bases from V and 6 bases from J, with 8 bases between. CDR1 MGHRA and CDR2 YSYEKL come from the germline V gene. This CDR3 has 13 residues. The CDR3 loop is CASSQDQQKTQYF. Written as DNA, the CDR3 is TGCGCCAGCAGCCAAGATCAGCAGAAGACCCAGTACTTC.

This chain links TRBV7-2 with TRBJ1-2; D is unclear. V was trimmed by 6 bases and J by 2 bases, leaving 19 bases between them. This CDR3 has 16 amino acids. Germline loops: CDR1 SGHTA, CDR2 FQGNSA. The CDR3 sequence: CASSFRSTSSNYGYTF. CDR3 bases: TGTGCCAGCAGTTTCAGGTCGACCAGTTCAAACTATGGCTACACCTTC.

This clone was counted only a few times. V and J are TRBV6-6 and TRBJ1-5; 7 nucleotides align to TRBD1. The V segment lost 5 bases and the J segment 5 bases; nucleotides outside the gene matches: 6. Germline CDR1 and CDR2: MNHNY and SVGAGI (reference sequence). This CDR3 has 14 amino acids. CDR3 loop: CASSRDSGHQPQHF. In DNA, the CDR3 is TGTGCCAGCAGTAGGGACAGCGGCCATCAGCCCCAGCATTTT.

This clone was seen once. The genes are TRBV30 and TRBJ1-2; no firm D call. This CDR3 is built from 12 residues. V gave up 3 bases and J gave up 8 bases, with 13 bases separating them. Germline values: CDR1 GTSNPN, CDR2 SVGIG (reference sequence). The CDR3 sequence is CAWSRTERGYTF. In DNA, the CDR3 is TGTGCCTGGAGCCGAACAGAGCGGGGCTACACCTTC.

This chain uses TRBV4-3 with TRBJ1-6, with 9 bases fitting TRBD1. CDR3 length: 13 amino acids. V was pared by 6 bases and J by 14 bases, with 8 bases of the junction left unmatched. Germline V lookup: CDR1 LGHNA, CDR2 YSLEER. Here the CDR3 DNA reads TGCGCCAGCAGTCTAGAGACAGGGGGGTCCCTCCACTTT. Amino acid sequence: CASSLETGGSLHF.

The gene calls are TRBV29-1 and TRBJ1-5; 7 nucleotides line up with TRBD1. CDR1 SQVTM and CDR2 ANQGSEA come from the germline V gene. The CDR3 contains 13 residues. The J segment lost 6 bases and the V segment lost 7 bases, leaving 9 bases of the junction unmatched. CDR3 nucleotide sequence: TGCAGCGCCTCCGACAGGGAGAGTCAGCCCCAGCATTTT. Amino acids: CSASDRESQPQHF.

The chain carries TRBV7-6 and TRBJ1-1; D not certain. Trimming removed 8 bases from V and 7 bases from J, with 11 bases in between. CDR3 size: 11 residues. Germline V gives CDR1 SGHVS, CDR2 FNYEAQ. Here the CDR3 DNA reads TGTGCCAGCTCCCCGGGGAGTGAAGCTTTCTTT. Protein: CASSPGSEAFF.

This rearrangement joins TRBV6-5 to TRBJ2-2, with 8 bases that match TRBD1. The CDR3 runs 15 residues. In germline, CDR1 is MNHEY, CDR2 SVGAGI. Trimming cost V 6 bases and J 6 bases; bases outside gene matches: 9. The CDR3 region has the DNA TGTGCCAGCAGATCTGGACAGGGTTCGTCCGGGGAGCTGTTTTTT. Translating gives CASRSGQGSSGELFF.

By share of the sample, this clone is medium-sized. The chain links TRBV7-6 to TRBJ2-5, with D tentatively TRBD2 (5 bases). This CDR3 is 15 amino acids long. Per germline, CDR1 SGHVS and CDR2 FNYEAQ. V lost 1 base and J lost 6, with 15 bases in between. CDR3 region: CASSLELLGSQTQYF. Written as DNA, the CDR3 is TGTGCCAGCAGCTTAGAATTATTAGGGAGCCAGACCCAGTACTTC.

The V and J genes are TRBV30 and TRBJ1-2; 11 bases are shared with TRBD1. The trim removed 1 base at V and 2 bases at J, leaving 6 bases unmatched. This CDR3 contains 16 residues. The germline gives CDR1 GTSNPN, CDR2 SVGIG (reference sequence). The CDR3 DNA follows: TGTGCCTGGAGTGGGGACAGGGGGATTTCAAACTATGGCTACACCTTC. Protein sequence: CAWSGDRGISNYGYTF.

By share of the sample, this clone is medium-sized. The CDR3 sequence is CASSQDASGGYEQYF. In DNA form, the CDR3 reads TGCGCCAGCAGCCAAGACGCATCAGGCGGCTACGAGCAGTACTTC. This chain links TRBV4-3 with TRBJ2-7; D is unresolved. Trimming stripped 0 bases from V and 3 bases from J, with 12 bases between. The CDR3 length is 15 residues. Germline V gives CDR1 LGHNA, CDR2 YSLEER.

This clone has only a few counts. The chain joins TRBV30 to TRBJ2-4, with 7 bases identical to TRBD1. V shed 0 bases, J shed 8 bases, and the junction held 10 bases outside the gene matches. Germline assignment: CDR1 GTSNPN and CDR2 SVGIG (reference sequence). CDR3 length: 15 amino acids. This CDR3 is CAWSVRQGPLDIQYF. The CDR3 nucleotides read TGTGCCTGGAGTGTTAGACAGGGCCCTTTGGACATTCAGTACTTC.

The V call is TRBV29-1, the J call TRBJ1-2; D unclear. Germline CDR1 is SQVTM and CDR2 is ANQGSEA. This CDR3 comprises 13 residues. The V end lost 1 base, the J end lost 3 bases, and 9 bases lay between the germline ends. CDR3 residues: CSVEGRSHYGYTF. CDR3 bases: TGCAGCGTTGAAGGCAGATCCCACTATGGCTACACCTTC.